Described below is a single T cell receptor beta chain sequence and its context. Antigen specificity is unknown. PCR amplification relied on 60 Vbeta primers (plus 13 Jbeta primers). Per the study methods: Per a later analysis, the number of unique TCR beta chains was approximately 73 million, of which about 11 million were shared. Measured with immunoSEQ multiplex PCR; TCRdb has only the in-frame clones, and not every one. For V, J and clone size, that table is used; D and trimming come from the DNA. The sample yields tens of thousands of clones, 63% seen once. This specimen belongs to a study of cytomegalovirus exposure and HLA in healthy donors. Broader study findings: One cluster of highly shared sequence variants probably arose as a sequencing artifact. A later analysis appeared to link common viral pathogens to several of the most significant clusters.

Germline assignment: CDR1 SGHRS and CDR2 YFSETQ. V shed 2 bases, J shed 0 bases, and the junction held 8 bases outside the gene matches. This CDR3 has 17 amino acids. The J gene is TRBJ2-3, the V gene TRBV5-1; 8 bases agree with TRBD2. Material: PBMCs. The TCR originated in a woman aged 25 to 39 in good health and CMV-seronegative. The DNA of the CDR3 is TGCGCCAGCAGCTTTCGAGCGGGGGTGACTAGCACAGATACGCAGTATTTT. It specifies CASSFRAGVTSTDTQYF. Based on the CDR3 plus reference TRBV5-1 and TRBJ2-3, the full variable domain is KAGVTQTPRYLIKTRGQQVTLSCSPISGHRSVSWYQQTPGQGLQFLFEYFSETQRNKGNFPGRFSGRQFSNSRSEMNVSTLELGDSALYLCASSFRAGVTSTDTQYFGPGTRLTVL.